This T cell receptor beta chain was captured by sequencing in a study of radiation and T cells in renal cell carcinoma. Study observations and caveats: No pretreatment tumor biopsies were available for baseline clonotypes. Top tumor clonotypes rose in blood 2 weeks post-radiation, then contracted.

Generated by immunoSEQ multiplex PCR, the TCRdb table keeps only in-frame clones and is missing some. Of 140,000 or so clones listed, about 88% were seen once; the top ten hold about 11%. Remarks on this clone: Antigen unknown.

Time point specified: baseline pretreatment blood. Noted treatment: 15 Gy SBRT to primary tumor, nephrectomy 4 weeks later. The patient's renal cell carcinoma had clear cell pathology. Trimming pared 3 bases from V and 0 bases from J, leaving 6 bases between. There are 13 residues in the CDR3. From germline, CDR1 is MNHNS and CDR2 SASEGT. This clonotype originated in a woman between 50 and 59 years old with renal cell carcinoma. Specimen: blood, collected from a patient whose treatment included radiotherapy and nephrectomy. J is TRBJ2-7 and V is TRBV6-1; D is unclear. CDR3 amino acids: CASSDWGSYEQYF. The DNA of the CDR3 is TGTGCCAGCAGTGATTGGGGCTCCTACGAGCAGTACTTC.